Following are 3 T cell receptor beta chains from one sample sequenced in a study of lymphopenia after photon versus proton radiotherapy. Method: immunoSEQ multiplex PCR; TCRdb's copy keeps in-frame clones and lacks some. The data hold about 70,000 clones, with about nine tenths observed a single time. The material sequenced was peripheral blood, taken from a patient treated with photon-based radiotherapy. These receptors were collected from a middle-aged woman with cholangiocarcinoma.

V and J are TRBV7-2 and TRBJ2-6, with 8 bases lining up with TRBD1. CDR1 SGHTA and CDR2 FQGNSA come from the germline V gene. This CDR3 has 15 residues. V lost 7 bases and J lost 6; bases outside the gene matches: 8. Here the CDR3 reads CASKPKQGEANVLTF. The CDR3 nucleotides read TGTGCCAGCAAACCCAAACAGGGGGAGGCCAACGTCCTGACTTTC.

V usage is TRBV9 and J usage is TRBJ1-3; D is perhaps TRBD1 (5 bases). The length of the CDR3 is 16 residues. Germline-derived CDR1 and CDR2 are SGDLS and YYNGEE. Trimming removed 0 bases at V and 4 bases at J, with 14 bases between. DNA for the CDR3: TGTGCCAGCAGCGTAGCCCCGGGGGGAGCAGGAAACACCATATATTTT. This encodes CASSVAPGGAGNTIYF.

This sequence joins TRBV14 and TRBJ1-1; D is undetermined. Germline V gene data show CDR1 as SGHDN and CDR2 as FVKESK. The CDR3 length is 14 residues. With 2 bases removed from V and 4 bases from J, the gap between germline ends came to 11 bases. CDR3 nucleotide sequence: TGTGCCAGCAGCCAATTACGCCTGAGCACTGAAGCTTTCTTT. Amino acid sequence: CASSQLRLSTEAFF.